Shown below are 6 T cell receptor beta chains from a single sample sequenced in a study of blood T cells in healthy people across ages. Together with a sample-barcoded 5' primer, a J-beta primer mix was included in a second PCR lasting roughly 6 to 12 cycles. TCRdb independently ran MiXCR on the 5' RACE reads; one entry per CDR3 protein. The sample includes around 1.5 million distinct CDR3 sequences, 34% of them seen just once. The specimen sequenced was blood. These receptors originate from a woman aged 25 to 45 in good health.

This clonotype occurred a few times. V usage is TRBV27 and J usage is TRBJ2-1; TRBD2 agrees at 7 bases. V shed 7 bases, J shed 2 bases, and the junction held 5 bases outside the gene matches. The CDR3 sequence is 14 residues long. Germline-derived CDR1 and CDR2 are MNHEY and SMNVEV (reference sequence). CDR3 residues: CASTYTSAYNEQFF. CDR3 in DNA: TGTGCCAGCACCTATACTAGCGCCTACAATGAGCAGTTCTTC.

This chain uses TRBV6-5 with TRBJ2-5; 10 positions agree with TRBD1. This CDR3 spans 16 amino acids. After removal of 5 bases from V and 11 bases from J, the junction contained 17 bases not matched to a gene. CDR1 is MNHEY and CDR2 is SVGAGI in the germline V gene. The CDR3 loop reads CASSQLPGQGLRVQYF. The CDR3 nucleotides are TGTGCCAGCAGTCAACTACCGGGACAGGGGCTTCGGGTGCAGTACTTC.

This clonotype was counted a few times. J is TRBJ2-3 and V is TRBV4-2; D is ambiguous. V lost 0 bases and J lost 0, with 10 bases in between. Germline V CDR1 and CDR2: LGHNA, YNFKEQ. The CDR3 is 16 residues long. The CDR3 sequence: CASSQESRLSTDTQYF. The CDR3 nucleotides are TGTGCCAGCAGCCAAGAGTCGCGTCTCAGCACAGATACGCAGTATTTT.

In its sample, this clonotype was seen once. V usage is TRBV15 and J usage is TRBJ2-7; no clear D gene. The closer fit of TRBJ2-5 to the DNA end suggests the J call may be wrong. Germline assignment: CDR1 LNHNV and CDR2 YYDKDF (reference sequence). CDR3 length: 16 residues. In DNA, the CDR3 is TGTGCCACCAGCAGAGATTCGGCCTCGATCCGAGAGACCCAGTACTTC. This gives the protein CATSRDSASIRETQYF.

J is TRBJ2-3 and V is TRBV30; D is ambiguous. With 0 bases removed from V and 7 bases from J, the gap between germline ends came to 17 bases. There are 15 residues in the CDR3. Germline V lookup: CDR1 GTSNPN, CDR2 SVGIG (reference sequence). CDR3 protein: CAWSVGLPIRNTQYF. The CDR3 DNA is TGTGCCTGGAGTGTGGGCCTACCCATTAGGAATACGCAGTATTTT.

This chain connects TRBV30 to TRBJ2-2; perhaps D is TRBD1 or TRBD2 (6 bases each). In germline, CDR1 is GTSNPN, CDR2 SVGIG (reference sequence). The CDR3 totals 15 residues. Trimming shortened V by 4 bases and J by 4 bases, and 16 bases separated the two germline ends. The CDR3 region is CAWIGDMEGTGELFF. In DNA form, the CDR3 reads TGTGCCTGGATTGGGGACATGGAGGGCACCGGGGAGCTGTTTTTT.